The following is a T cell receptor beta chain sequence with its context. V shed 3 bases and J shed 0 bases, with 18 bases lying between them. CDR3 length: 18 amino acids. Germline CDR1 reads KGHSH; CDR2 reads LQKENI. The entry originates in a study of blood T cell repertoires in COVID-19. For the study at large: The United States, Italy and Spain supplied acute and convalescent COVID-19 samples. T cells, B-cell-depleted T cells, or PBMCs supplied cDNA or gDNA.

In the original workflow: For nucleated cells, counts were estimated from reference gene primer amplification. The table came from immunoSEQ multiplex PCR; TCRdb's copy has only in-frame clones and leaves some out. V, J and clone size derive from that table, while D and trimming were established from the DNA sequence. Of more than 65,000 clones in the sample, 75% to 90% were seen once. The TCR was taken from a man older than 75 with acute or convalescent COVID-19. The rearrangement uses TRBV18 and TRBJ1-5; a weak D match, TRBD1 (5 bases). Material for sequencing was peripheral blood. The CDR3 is CASSPGRRQGDSNQPQHF. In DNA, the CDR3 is TGTGCCAGCTCACCGGGGAGGCGGCAGGGCGATAGCAATCAGCCCCAGCATTTT.